This T cell receptor beta chain is drawn from a study of cytomegalovirus exposure and HLA in healthy donors. Points from the study as a whole: The listing of 150 to 200 TCR beta chains classed them as cytomegalovirus-associated.

As regards this clone: Its antigen is unidentified.

The V end was cut by 5 bases, the J end by 5 bases, with 18 bases between. Germline-derived CDR1 and CDR2 are LNHDA and SQIVND (reference sequence). The CDR3 totals 15 residues. Here immunoSEQ multiplex PCR was the method, and the copy in TCRdb shows in-frame clones only, minus some. The profile shows approximately 200,000 clones, 84% of them singletons. This receptor was obtained from a woman in her 30s in good health and CMV-seropositive. The gene calls are TRBV19 and TRBJ1-1; D call uncertain. Sequencing used PBMCs. In DNA form, the CDR3 reads TGTGCCAGTAGTGTTAACGGACTTATGGGGACTGAAGCTTTCTTT. As protein: CASSVNGLMGTEAFF. Supplemented by reference TRBV19 and TRBJ1-1, the full variable domain reads DGGITQSPKYLFRKEGQNVTLSCEQNLNHDAMYWYRQDPGQGLRLIYYSQIVNDFQKGDIAEGYSVSREKKESFPLTVTSAQKNPTAFYLCASSVNGLMGTEAFFGQGTRLTVV.